A selection of T cell receptor beta chains follows, all from one sample in a study of blood T cell repertoires in COVID-19. Using immunoSEQ multiplex PCR, the repertoire was profiled, and TCRdb retains in-frame clones only, with some absent. Of 250,000 to 350,000 clones in the sample, roughly 83% were seen once. The sequenced sample was peripheral blood. These receptors were taken from a woman between 50 and 59 years old with acute or convalescent COVID-19. Each CDR3 is given with its conserved first and last residue. Each record gives: D gene, V gene, CDR3 protein. A D gene is named only where the DNA matches it firmly.

>TRBD2|TRBV5-4
CASTLGLAGPGGTDTQYF
>-|TRBV27
CASSLSGGRNQPQHF
>TRBD1|TRBV12-3/TRBV12-4
CASSLGQGEQYF
>TRBD2|TRBV9
CASSVASGTYNEQFF
>-|TRBV7-2
CASSLAGQMNTEAFF
>-|TRBV2
CASSEVSSTDTQYF
>-|TRBV7-3
CASSLNLRGSPLHF
>TRBD2|TRBV19
CASSARGPGTSGSPETQYF
>-|TRBV18
CASSPPSGNGNTIYF
>-|TRBV21-1
CASNQRRHRERRKNRTNEKLFF
>-|TRBV6-2/TRBV6-3
CASSQSRGALTTTTNGYTF
>-|TRBV21-1
CASSKGLSSTDTQYF
>TRBD1|TRBV5-6
CASSLILTGDGELFF
>-|TRBV21-1
CASSPKWLQGRFPYEQYF